This TCR beta chain comes out of a study of neoadjuvant nivolumab and ipilimumab in lung cancer. Study-level points and caveats: Pathologic regression was not significantly tied to TCR clonality. Compared with tumor-adjacent uninvolved lung, resected tumors showed greater richness and clonality.

Of note for this clone: Its antigen is not known. Other DNA sequences within the sample encode an identical CDR3.

The CDR3 loop spans 16 amino acids. Germline V CDR1 and CDR2: SGHTA, FQGNSA. V shed 0 bases, J shed 5 bases, and the junction held 3 bases outside the gene matches. Profiling relied on immunoSEQ multiplex PCR, and the TCRdb table lists in-frame clones only, not all of them. Among about 27,000 clones listed, about 78% were seen once. Sequencing was performed on tumor tissue, taken after neoadjuvant nivolumab, alone or with ipilimumab, at or shortly before surgery. The chain joins TRBV7-2 to TRBJ2-3; 12 bases are shared with TRBD2. The clonotype comes from an adult with non-small cell lung cancer. The DNA for the CDR3 is TGTGCCAGCAGCTTAGCACTAGCGGGGGGCCAAGATACGCAGTATTTT. Translating gives CASSLALAGGQDTQYF. The full variable domain, in which reference TRBV7-2 and TRBJ2-3 provide the parts outside the CDR3, is GAGVSQSPSNKVTEKGKDVELRCDPISGHTALYWYRQSLGQGLEFLIYFQGNSAPDKSGLPSDRFSAERTGGSVSTLTIQRTQQEDSAVYLCASSLALAGGQDTQYFGPGTRLTVL.